This T cell receptor beta chain was profiled in a study of blood T cell repertoires in COVID-19. Overall study: From T cells, B-cell-depleted T cells, or PBMCs came the material, which was cDNA or gDNA.

The V gene end was trimmed by 4 bases and the J gene end by 1 base; junction bases not matched to a gene: 11. Germline assignment: CDR1 SGDLS and CDR2 YYNGEE. The CDR3 is 16 amino acids. Participant reports of clinical history set cohort assignment. In the original processing: Reference gene primer amplification yielded estimated nucleated cell counts. Sequenced by immunoSEQ multiplex PCR; TCRdb stores in-frame clones only, minus some. V, J and clone size derive from that table, while D and trimming were established from the DNA sequence. This sample has about 280,000 clones, with nearly 90% found just once. This clone was picked up a small number of times.

Sequenced material: PBMCs or T cells enriched from blood (not recorded which). The TCR sequence derives from a woman in her thirties who had recovered from COVID-19. The chain links TRBV9 to TRBJ2-7; 7 bases match TRBD1. The DNA of the CDR3 is TGTGCCAGCAGCCTAGACAGGGCAACGAATTCCTACGAGCAGTACTTC. Translation gives CASSLDRATNSYEQYF.